What follows describes a single T cell receptor (beta chain). The antigen is undetermined. Trimming cost V 6 bases and J 3 bases; bases outside gene matches: 7. The CDR3 has 14 residues. The V gene's germline CDR1 is MNHEY and CDR2 SVGAGI. This specimen comes from a study of shared clonotypes between healthy human individuals. Findings of the study overall: Generation probability values for non-shared clonotypes were lower than those for clonotypes shared by all four donors. An expected dependence of interdonor clonotype sharing on sequencing depth was noted.

Sequencing was at deep level. Sequenced by immunoSEQ multiplex PCR; TCRdb stores in-frame clones only, minus some. The sample carries more than 900,000 clones, more than 75% recorded once. Negatively enriched CD4+ T cells were divided by CD45RA into naive and memory. The chain joins TRBV6-5 to TRBJ1-2; 7 bases map to TRBD1. The receptor was derived from a young man in good health. Some clones in this sample may be carry-over from other donors' samples. Sequencing was carried out using memory CD4+ T cells from PBMCs. Described subset: CD45RA-negative fraction. CDR3 residues: CASSPNGQDYGYTF. The CDR3 DNA follows: TGTGCCAGCAGCCCGAATGGACAGGACTATGGCTACACCTTC.